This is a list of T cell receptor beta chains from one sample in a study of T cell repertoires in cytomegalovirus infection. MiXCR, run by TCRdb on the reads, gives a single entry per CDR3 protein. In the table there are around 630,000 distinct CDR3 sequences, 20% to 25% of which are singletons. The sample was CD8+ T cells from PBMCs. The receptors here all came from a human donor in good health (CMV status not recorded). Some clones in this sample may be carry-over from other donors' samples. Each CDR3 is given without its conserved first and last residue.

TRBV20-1,SARVVNTGELF
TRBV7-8,ASSYPTGTGDSPQH
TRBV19,ASSMSPGGNQPQH
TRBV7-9,ASGGQGREKLF
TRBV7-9,ASSFGGSYEQY
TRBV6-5,ASSEIGSNYGYT
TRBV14,ANSQQTWAMETQY
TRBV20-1,SAREGVYKSYNEQF
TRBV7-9,ASSTAGLAGHNEQF
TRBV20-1,SARMGHGDYGYT
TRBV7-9,ASSKSSTEQF
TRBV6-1,ASSSTVPYNEQF
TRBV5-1,ASSYEQETQY
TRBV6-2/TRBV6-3,ASTYTYEQY
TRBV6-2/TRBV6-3,ASSYSTAQETQY
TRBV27,ASRLQESSYEQY
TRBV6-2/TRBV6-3,ASSSDSSYNSPLH
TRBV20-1,SVWVRYNEQF
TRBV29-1,SVGGTDTQY
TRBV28,ASSFRAQETQY
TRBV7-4,ASSLGTGGSGYT
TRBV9,ASSGRPQETQY
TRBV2,ARRGTSGYNEQF
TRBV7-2,ASSIGHSYEQY
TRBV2,ASPTPGQGSGANVLT
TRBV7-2,ASSPRGGRDQPQH
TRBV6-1,ASSERGLGEQF
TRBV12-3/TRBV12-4,ASSAGAGTGELF
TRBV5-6,ASSFRIREGTEAF
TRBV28,ASSNGWTGDTGELF
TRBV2,ASSRVLPVSSQRNTEAF
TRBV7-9,ASSSGTGKEGEQY
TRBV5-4,ASSLGTGGYEGQF
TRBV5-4,ASSSPGQDIEDGYT